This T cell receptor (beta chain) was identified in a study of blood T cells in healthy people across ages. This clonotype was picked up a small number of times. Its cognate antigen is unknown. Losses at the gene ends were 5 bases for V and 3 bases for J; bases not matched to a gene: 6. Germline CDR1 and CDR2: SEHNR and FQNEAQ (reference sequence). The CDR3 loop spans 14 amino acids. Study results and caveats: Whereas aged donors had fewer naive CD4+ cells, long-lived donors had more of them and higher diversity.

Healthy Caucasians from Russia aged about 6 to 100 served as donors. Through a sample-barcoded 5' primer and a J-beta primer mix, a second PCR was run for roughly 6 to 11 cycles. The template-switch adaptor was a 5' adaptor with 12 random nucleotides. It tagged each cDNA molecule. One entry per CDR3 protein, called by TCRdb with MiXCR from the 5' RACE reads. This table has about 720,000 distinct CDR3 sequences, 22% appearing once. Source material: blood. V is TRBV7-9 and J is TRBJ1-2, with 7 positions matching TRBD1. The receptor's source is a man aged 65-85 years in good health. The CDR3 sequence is CASSVQGPYYGYTF. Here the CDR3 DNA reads TGTGCCAGCAGCGTACAGGGGCCCTACTATGGCTACACCTTC.